The rows below give T cell receptor beta chains drawn from one sample of a study of cytomegalovirus exposure and HLA in healthy donors. Sequenced by immunoSEQ multiplex PCR; TCRdb stores in-frame clones only, minus some. The sample includes 140,000 to 150,000 clones, roughly 78% of them seen just once. The sample consisted of PBMCs. Source of these receptors: a man aged 35 to 55 in good health and CMV-seropositive. The CDR3 runs from the conserved cysteine through the conserved F or W. The order of the fields is clone size, J gene, V gene, D gene, CDR3 DNA, CDR3 protein. D genes are given only for firm matches. Not every row has a clone size; where given, it reads once, few, many or a size class.

NA TRBJ2-3 TRBV5-4 TRBD2 TGTGCCCCCCATGACATTAGCGGGAGTTCGGTAGATACGCAGTATTTT CAPHDISGSSVDTQYF
NA TRBJ2-2 TRBV5-1 NA TGCGCCAGCAGCTTGGGAGATGCGGGGGCAAACACCGGGGAGCTGTTTTTT CASSLGDAGANTGELFF
NA TRBJ2-2 TRBV6-1 NA TGTGCCAGCACGGCGGTAACGAACACCGGGGAGCTGTTTTTT CASTAVTNTGELFF
NA TRBJ2-1 TRBV28 TRBD2 TGTGCCAGCAGGCAGCGGGAGGGCCTATTCAATGAGCAGTTCTTC CASRQREGLFNEQFF
NA TRBJ2-3 TRBV5-6 NA TGTGCCAGCAGCTTGGAGGTCAGGACAGATACGCAGTATTTT CASSLEVRTDTQYF
once TRBJ1-1 TRBV6-5 NA TGTGCCAGCAGTTACTCGGGGGGGCCGGAAGCTTTCTTT CASSYSGGPEAFF
NA TRBJ2-7 TRBV30 TRBD1 TGTGCCTGGAACCCAATAGGGACAGGGAACTACGAGCAGTACTTC CAWNPIGTGNYEQYF
NA TRBJ2-1 TRBV28 TRBD2 TGTGCCAGCAGTCCGACCAGAGCGGGATACAATGAGCAGTTCTTC CASSPTRAGYNEQFF
NA TRBJ1-2 TRBV25-1 NA TGTGCCAGCAGTGATAGCGGCAGGTTCTATGGCTACACCTTC CASSDSGRFYGYTF
NA TRBJ1-5 TRBV7-9 NA TGTGCCAGCAGCTTATCCCAACAGCCCCAGCATTTT CASSLSQQPQHF
NA TRBJ1-2 TRBV25-1 NA TGTGCCAGCAGCCCGGGAAACTATGGCTACACCTTC CASSPGNYGYTF
few TRBJ2-7 TRBV6-5 TRBD2 TGTGCCAGCAGTTACCCTACTAGCGGGAGCTCCTACGAGCAGTACTTC CASSYPTSGSSYEQYF
NA TRBJ2-1 TRBV14 NA TGTGCCAGCAGCCAAATAGGGGGATCCTACAATGAGCAGTTCTTC CASSQIGGSYNEQFF
NA TRBJ1-1 TRBV18 NA TGTGCCAGCTCCCCGAGCGGGAACACTGAAGCTTTCTTT CASSPSGNTEAFF
few TRBJ1-4 TRBV18 TRBD1 TGTGCCAGCTCACCAATAGCAGGGGGGATTAATGAAAAACTGTTTTTT CASSPIAGGINEKLFF
few TRBJ1-6 TRBV4-3 NA TGCGCCAGCAGCCAGGCCGCTTCCCCGGTCTCTAGGTCACCCCTCCACTTT CASSQAASPVSRSPLHF
few TRBJ2-6 TRBV9 TRBD1 TGTGCCAGCAGCGTAGCGGTAGGGGGCGGATCTGGGGCCAACGTCCTGACTTTC CASSVAVGGGSGANVLTF
NA TRBJ2-1 TRBV5-1 TRBD1 TGCGCCAGCAGCACCTTAGGACAGGGCTCCTACAATGAGCAGTTCTTC CASSTLGQGSYNEQFF
NA TRBJ2-4 TRBV19 TRBD1 TGTGCCAGTACAACCGGGACAGGGCAGTTTCTAGCCAAAAACATTCAGTACTTC CASTTGTGQFLAKNIQYF
NA TRBJ2-1 TRBV6-1 TRBD2 TGTGCCAGCAGTGGCCTAGGACTAGCGGGTAACAATGAGCAGTTCTTC CASSGLGLAGNNEQFF
NA TRBJ2-7 TRBV30 TRBD1 TGTGCCTGGAGTGTACAGGGGGCTCGGGAGCAGTACTTC CAWSVQGAREQYF
few TRBJ1-5 TRBV19 TRBD1 TGTGCCAGTAGGGTAGACAGGGGCAATCAGCCCCAGCATTTT CASRVDRGNQPQHF
NA TRBJ2-2 TRBV4-1 TRBD1 TGCGCCAGCAGCCAACGACTACAGGGGGCGCCGGACACCGGGGAGCTGTTTTTT CASSQRLQGAPDTGELFF
NA TRBJ1-4 TRBV11-2 TRBD1 TGTGCCAGCAGCTTAGCAGGGGGTGAAAAACTGTTTTTT CASSLAGGEKLFF
NA TRBJ2-7 TRBV19 TRBD1 TGTGCCAGTAGCCCAGGGGGCACGTACTACGAGCAGTACTTC CASSPGGTYYEQYF
NA TRBJ2-7 TRBV6-5 TRBD1 TGTGCCAGCAGTTGGGGCGGGACAGGAGTAGGAGAGCAGTACTTC CASSWGGTGVGEQYF
few TRBJ2-7 TRBV6-5 NA TGTGCCAGCAGTTACTCGTCCAGGGCGGCCGAGCAGTACTTC CASSYSSRAAEQYF
NA TRBJ1-2 TRBV4-1 NA TGCGCCAGCAGCCAAGATTTCGGAACCGACACTTATGGCTACACCTTC CASSQDFGTDTYGYTF
NA TRBJ2-7 TRBV7-2 TRBD2 TGTGCCAGCAGCTTATCGGCTAGCGGAAGCTCCTACGAGCAGTACTTC CASSLSASGSSYEQYF
few TRBJ1-2 TRBV6-5 TRBD1 TGTGCCAGCAGTTACGGCGGGACAGGGAACTATGGCTACACCTTC CASSYGGTGNYGYTF
NA TRBJ2-3 TRBV30 TRBD2 TGTGCCTGTTCCGTAGCGGGAGGCGATACGCAGTATTTT CACSVAGGDTQYF
NA TRBJ1-3 TRBV5-6 TRBD1 TGTGCCAGCAGCTTTGGGACAGGGGGCGCGAGAAACACCATATATTTT CASSFGTGGARNTIYF
NA TRBJ1-4 TRBV16 TRBD1 TGTGCCAGCAGTCGGGGACAGTCAACTAATGAAAAACTGTTTTTT CASSRGQSTNEKLFF
NA TRBJ1-4 TRBV6-5 NA TGTGCCAGCAGTTACTCGCAGGGAAGTGAAAAACTGTTTTTT CASSYSQGSEKLFF
NA TRBJ2-1 TRBV5-1 NA TGCGCCAGCAGCTTTGGACTACTCTCAGGCAATGAGCAGTTCTTC CASSFGLLSGNEQFF
NA TRBJ2-1 TRBV29-1 TRBD2 TGCAGCGTTGAAGGGACTAGCCTCAATGAGCAGTTCTTC CSVEGTSLNEQFF
NA TRBJ2-2 TRBV7-8 TRBD2 TGTGCCAGCAGCTGGGGACTAGCGGGAGGTTATACCGGGGAGCTGTTTTTT CASSWGLAGGYTGELFF
NA TRBJ1-3 TRBV29-1 NA TGCAGCGTTGAAGATGGGGCAGGGCTCGGAAACACCATATATTTT CSVEDGAGLGNTIYF